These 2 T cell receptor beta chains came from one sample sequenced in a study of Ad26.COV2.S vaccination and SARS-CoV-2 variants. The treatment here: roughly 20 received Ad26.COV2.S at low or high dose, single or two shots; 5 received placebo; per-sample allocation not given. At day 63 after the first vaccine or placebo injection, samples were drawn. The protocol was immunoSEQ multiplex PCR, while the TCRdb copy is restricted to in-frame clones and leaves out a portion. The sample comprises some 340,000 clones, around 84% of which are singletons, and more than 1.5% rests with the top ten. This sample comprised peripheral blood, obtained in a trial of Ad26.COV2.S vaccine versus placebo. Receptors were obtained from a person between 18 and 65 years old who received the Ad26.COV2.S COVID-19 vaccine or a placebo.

The CDR3 sequence is CASSQDFGTGGYGYTF. Here the CDR3 DNA reads TGTGCCAGCAGCCAAGATTTTGGGACAGGGGGCTATGGCTACACCTTC. This chain connects TRBV3-1 (or the pseudogene TRBV3-2) to TRBJ1-2, with 11 nucleotides matching TRBD1. Trimming removed 0 bases from V and 4 bases from J; junction bases left unmatched: 4. CDR3 length: 16 residues. Germline-derived CDR1 and CDR2 are LGHDT and YNNKEL (reference sequence).

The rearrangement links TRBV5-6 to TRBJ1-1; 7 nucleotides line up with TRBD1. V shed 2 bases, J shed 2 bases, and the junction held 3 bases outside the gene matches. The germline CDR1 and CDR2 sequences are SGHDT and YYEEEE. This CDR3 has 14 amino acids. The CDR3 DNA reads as TGTGCCAGCAGCTTTGGACAGGATAACACTGAAGCTTTCTTT. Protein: CASSFGQDNTEAFF.